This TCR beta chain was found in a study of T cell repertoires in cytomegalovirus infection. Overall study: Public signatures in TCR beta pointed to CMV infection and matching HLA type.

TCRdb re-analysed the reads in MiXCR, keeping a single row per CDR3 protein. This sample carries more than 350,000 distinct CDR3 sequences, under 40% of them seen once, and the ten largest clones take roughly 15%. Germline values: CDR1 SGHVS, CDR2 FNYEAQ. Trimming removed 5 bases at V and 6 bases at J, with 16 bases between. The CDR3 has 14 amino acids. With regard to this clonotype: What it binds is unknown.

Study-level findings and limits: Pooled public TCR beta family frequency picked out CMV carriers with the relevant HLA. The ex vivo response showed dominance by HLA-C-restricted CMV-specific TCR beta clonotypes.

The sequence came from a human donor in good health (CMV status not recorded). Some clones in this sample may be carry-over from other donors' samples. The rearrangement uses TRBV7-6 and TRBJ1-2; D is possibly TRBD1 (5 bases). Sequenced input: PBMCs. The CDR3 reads CASSGPGPKNGYTF. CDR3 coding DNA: TGTGCCAGCAGCGGGCCGGGACCGAAGAATGGCTACACCTTC.